This T cell receptor beta chain was sequenced during a study of cytomegalovirus exposure and HLA in healthy donors. Overall study: One earlier analysis, a look at 200 million or so T cells, found some 120 million unique TCR beta sequences. Study outcomes and limitations: Researchers left out some V segments, among them TRBV6-2 and TRBV6-3, as indistinguishable. An assumption of roughly uniform sequencing depth across donors underlay the presence/absence analyses.

Amplification used 60 Vbeta primers and 13 Jbeta primers. Method: immunoSEQ multiplex PCR; TCRdb's copy keeps in-frame clones and lacks some. Here the sample spans around 130,000 clones, around 74% being singletons. The donors, nominally healthy at sampling, likely had unrecorded immune exposures. The CDR3 loop spans 14 amino acids. The germline V gene encodes CDR1 LNHDA and CDR2 SQIVND (reference sequence). V was cut by 2 bases and J by 7 bases, with 9 bases left in between. A word on this clone: Antigen unknown.

Sequencing input: PBMCs. V and J are TRBV19 and TRBJ1-6; no definite D call. The receptor's source is a man aged 40-49 years in good health and CMV-seropositive. The CDR3 spells CASSISTRNSPLHF. The DNA for the CDR3 is TGTGCCAGTAGTATATCCACCCGGAATTCACCCCTCCACTTT.